What follows is one TCR beta chain and its context. Its antigen is not known. These data belong to a study of T-cell reconstitution after alpha-beta-depleted transplantation in children. Deletions cut 0 bases from V and 2 bases from J, with 4 bases between. Germline CDR1 is SGHDT and CDR2 is YYEEEE. This CDR3 is built from 13 residues. The study, taken as a whole, reports: Surviving recipient T cells and thymic progenitors underlay high day-60 TCRbeta diversity in some patients. It was newly produced T cells that mostly accounted for T-cell counts and diversity one year after transplant.

Construction of the TCRbeta library involved unique molecular identifiers. TCRdb reprocessed the PCR reads with MiXCR, giving one entry per CDR3 protein. The sample holds around 300,000 distinct CDR3 sequences, around 25% seen once. The sample here was PBMCs, mostly from graft donor cells, taken 180 days after TCRalphabeta/CD19-depleted stem cell transplant. This clonotype originated in a male patient younger than 18 who had a stem cell transplant for acute lymphoblastic leukemia, so the T cells may come from the graft donor. This chain links TRBV5-6 with TRBJ2-3; no clear D. In nucleotides, the CDR3 is TGTGCCAGCAGCTTGGATTACACAGATACGCAGTATTTT. Amino acids: CASSLDYTDTQYF.